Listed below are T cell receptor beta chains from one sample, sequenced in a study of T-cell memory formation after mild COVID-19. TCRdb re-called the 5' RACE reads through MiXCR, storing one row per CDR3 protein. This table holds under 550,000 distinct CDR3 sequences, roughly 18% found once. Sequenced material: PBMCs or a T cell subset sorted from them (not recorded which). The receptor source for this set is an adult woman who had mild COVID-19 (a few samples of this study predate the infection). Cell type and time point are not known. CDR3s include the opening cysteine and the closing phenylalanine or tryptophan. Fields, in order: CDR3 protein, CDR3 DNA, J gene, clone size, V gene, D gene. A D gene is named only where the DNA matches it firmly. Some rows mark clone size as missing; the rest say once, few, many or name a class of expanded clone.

CAISEVGEETQYF,TGTGCCATCAGTGAGGTCGGGGAAGAGACCCAGTACTTC,TRBJ2-5,few,TRBV10-3,-
CASSYELALDEQFF,TGTGCCAGCAGTTACGAGCTAGCCTTGGATGAGCAGTTCTTC,TRBJ2-1,few,TRBV6-2/TRBV6-3,-
CSVAQGVDSGNTIYF,TGCAGCGTGGCCCAAGGGGTTGACTCTGGAAACACCATATATTTT,TRBJ1-3,-,TRBV29-1,-
CASSELGSEAFF,TGTGCCAGCAGTGAGCTGGGCTCTGAAGCTTTCTTT,TRBJ1-1,-,TRBV27,-
CASSSSRLRQPQHF,TGTGCCAGCAGTTCCTCGCGATTACGTCAGCCCCAGCATTTT,TRBJ1-5,few,TRBV12-3/TRBV12-4,-
CASSVLFGGSEQFF,TGTGCCAGCAGCGTCCTATTCGGGGGCAGTGAGCAGTTCTTC,TRBJ2-1,-,TRBV9,-
CASSFATSGTGYNEQFF,TGTGCCAGCAGCTTTGCTACTAGCGGAACCGGATACAATGAGCAGTTCTTC,TRBJ2-1,-,TRBV7-9,TRBD2
CSASTGSYEQYF,TGCAGCGCTTCGACAGGTTCCTACGAGCAGTACTTC,TRBJ2-7,few,TRBV29-1,-
CASSLEGSHEQYF,TGTGCCAGCAGTTTGGAGGGTAGCCACGAGCAGTACTTC,TRBJ2-7,few,TRBV12-3/TRBV12-4,-
CASSEPPSEGSVVYGYTF,TGTGCCAGCAGTGAACCCCCCAGCGAGGGGTCGGTGGTGTATGGCTACACCTTC,TRBJ1-2,few,TRBV25-1,-
CASSLGAGTKADTQYF,TGTGCCAGCAGCTTAGGGGCCGGGACTAAAGCAGATACGCAGTATTTT,TRBJ2-3,few,TRBV7-8,TRBD2
CASRAGTGYTGELFF,TGTGCCAGCAGAGCCGGGACGGGGTACACCGGGGAGCTGTTTTTT,TRBJ2-2,-,TRBV6-5,-
CASSPLGPSTDTQYF,TGTGCCAGCTCACCACTAGGACCAAGCACAGATACGCAGTATTTT,TRBJ2-3,many,TRBV18,-
CASSQRQGFNEKLFF,TGTGCCAGCAGCCAAAGACAGGGGTTTAATGAAAAACTGTTTTTT,TRBJ1-4,few,TRBV14,TRBD1
CASSYSYGGSGVPPKETQYF,TGTGCCAGCAGTTACTCCTATGGCGGTAGCGGGGTCCCTCCAAAGGAGACCCAGTACTTC,TRBJ2-5,few,TRBV6-6,TRBD2
CASSGRTDSYTF,TGTGCCAGCAGCGGACGGACAGACAGCTACACCTTC,TRBJ1-2,-,TRBV3-1,-
CATSDSPVIYGYTF,TGTGCCACCAGTGATTCCCCGGTCATCTATGGCTACACCTTC,TRBJ1-2,-,TRBV24-1,-
CASSLGDPREDEQFF,TGTGCCAGCAGCTTAGGGGACCCCAGGGAGGATGAGCAGTTCTTC,TRBJ2-1,few,TRBV11-1,-
CASSLDTSDTQYF,TGTGCCAGCAGCTTAGACACTTCAGATACGCAGTATTTT,TRBJ2-3,many,TRBV7-3,-
CASSYLRQETQYF,TGTGCCAGCAGTTACCTCCGACAAGAGACCCAGTACTTC,TRBJ2-5,-,TRBV6-5,-